This entry lists 16 T cell receptor beta chains sequenced from one sample in a study of blood T cell repertoires in COVID-19. Repertoires were generated with immunoSEQ multiplex PCR, while TCRdb's copy carries only in-frame clones and drops some. This table has 95,000 to 120,000 clones, over 75% appearing once. Sequenced material: peripheral blood. These TCRs come from a man over 45 with acute or convalescent COVID-19.

The rearrangement joins TRBV9 to TRBJ1-4, with D maybe TRBD1 (5 bases). V was pared by 4 bases and J by 5 bases, with 12 bases between. This CDR3 has 14 residues. From germline, CDR1 is SGDLS and CDR2 YYNGEE. The CDR3 sequence is CASSHPTENEKLFF. The CDR3 DNA is TGTGCCAGCAGCCATCCGACAGAAAATGAAAAACTGTTTTTT.

In this sample, this clone turned up a few times. J is TRBJ2-4 and V is TRBV15, with D possibly being TRBD2 (6 bases). V lost 0 bases and J lost 11, with 17 bases in between. CDR3 length: 15 amino acids. Germline CDR1 reads LNHNV; CDR2 reads YYDKDF (reference sequence). The DNA of the CDR3 is TGTGCCACCAGCAGAGATTTCGGGACTGCGACCCTTCAGTACTTC. Residues: CATSRDFGTATLQYF.

The V and J genes are TRBV19 and TRBJ1-6; possible D gene TRBD1, 6 bases. CDR3 length equals 15 residues. From germline, CDR1 is LNHDA and CDR2 SQIVND (reference sequence). The V end lost 4 bases, the J end lost 3 bases, and 10 bases lay between the germline ends. The CDR3 protein is CASSTQGHYNSPLHF. CDR3 bases: TGTGCCAGTAGTACCCAGGGGCACTATAATTCACCCCTCCACTTT.

The rearrangement links TRBV9 to TRBJ1-5; D remains ambiguous. Germline loops: CDR1 SGDLS, CDR2 YYNGEE. Trimming took 3 bases from V and 3 from J, leaving 13 bases between them. The CDR3 runs 15 residues. This CDR3 reads CASSAGGLDNQPQHF. The CDR3 region has the DNA TGTGCCAGCAGCGCAGGAGGGTTGGACAATCAGCCCCAGCATTTT.

The count of this clone is one. CDR3 region: CASSLRDRGSNEQFF. The CDR3 DNA sequence: TGTGCCAGCTCTCTCCGGGACAGGGGAAGCAATGAGCAGTTCTTC. The rearrangement joins TRBV18 to TRBJ2-1, with 10 bases aligning to TRBD1. CDR1 and CDR2 (germline): KGHSH, LQKENI. The CDR3 runs 15 residues. Trimming cost V 6 bases and J 6 bases; bases outside gene matches: 8.

The J gene is TRBJ1-1, the V gene TRBV7-2, with a tentative D call TRBD1 (5 bases). The CDR3 length is 16 residues. Per germline, CDR1 SGHTA and CDR2 FQGNSA. Trimming removed 1 base at V and 3 bases at J, with 15 bases between. CDR3 region: CASSLVLWGRDTEAFF. The CDR3 nucleotides read TGTGCCAGCAGCTTAGTCCTCTGGGGCCGGGACACTGAAGCTTTCTTT.

The chain couples TRBV11-2 to TRBJ2-1; D not certain. The CDR3 loop spans 15 amino acids. The germline CDR1 and CDR2 sequences are SGHAT and FQNNGV. V lost 4 bases to trimming and J lost 0 bases, with 10 bases between them. The CDR3 protein is CASSWAVSSYNEQFF. CDR3 nucleotides: TGTGCCAGCAGCTGGGCAGTGAGCTCCTACAATGAGCAGTTCTTC.

V and J are TRBV30 and TRBJ2-3; 8 positions agree with TRBD2. The CDR3 loop spans 16 amino acids. J lost 4 bases, V lost 6 bases, and 15 bases had no gene match. The germline V gene encodes CDR1 GTSNPN and CDR2 SVGIG (reference sequence). The DNA of the CDR3 is TGTGCCTGTCGTCTCTGGGGGCGGGGGGAAGCAGATACGCAGTATTTT. Its protein is CACRLWGRGEADTQYF.

The V gene is TRBV28, the J gene TRBJ1-4, with D possibly being TRBD1 (6 bases). CDR1 and CDR2 (germline): MDHEN, SYDVKM. V lost 5 bases and J 7 bases, leaving 17 bases between the germline ends. The length of the CDR3 is 15 residues. In DNA, the CDR3 is TGTGCCAGCAGTCTATTGACAGGTATTAGTGAAAAACTGTTTTTT. Protein product: CASSLLTGISEKLFF. The full variable domain, rest sourced from reference TRBV28 and TRBJ1-4, is DVKVTQSSRYLVKRTGEKVFLECVQDMDHENMFWYRQDPGLGLRLIYFSYDVKMKEKGDIPEGYSVSREKKERFSLILESASTNQTSMYLCASSLLTGISEKLFFGSGTQLSVL.

The chain combines TRBV7-2 with TRBJ1-1, with TRBD1 matching 10 bases. CDR3 length: 15 amino acids. J lost 4 bases, V lost 3 bases, and 5 bases had no gene match. CDR1 and CDR2 from the germline V gene are SGHTA and FQGNSA. Here the CDR3 reads CASSLVGQGSTEAFF. The CDR3 DNA follows: TGTGCCAGCAGCTTGGTGGGACAGGGGAGCACTGAAGCTTTCTTT.

This clone occurred once. The rearrangement uses TRBV7-9 and TRBJ2-3; D perhaps matches TRBD2 (6 bases). V was pared by 5 bases and J by 4 bases, with 13 bases between. Germline V gives CDR1 SEHNR, CDR2 FQNEAQ (reference sequence). CDR3 length equals 14 residues. For the CDR3, the DNA is TGTGCCAGCAGCGGTACAGGAGGGGCAGATACGCAGTATTTT. It is translated as CASSGTGGADTQYF.

The chain employs TRBV18 and TRBJ2-7; weak D call: TRBD2 (5 bases). The CDR3 is 14 residues long. V was trimmed by 6 bases and J by 7 bases, leaving 19 bases between them. CDR1 is KGHSH, CDR2 LQKENI, per germline. The CDR3, as DNA: TGTGCCAGCTCGCCGGGCTATACTACGGGGGAGCAGTACTTC. The encoded protein is CASSPGYTTGEQYF.

This rearrangement joins TRBV19 to TRBJ1-2; 12 nucleotides line up with TRBD1. Germline V gives CDR1 LNHDA, CDR2 SQIVND (reference sequence). This CDR3 is built from 15 residues. J lost 4 bases, V lost 5 bases, and 5 bases had no gene match. Here the CDR3 reads CASSPPGQGAYGYTF. The CDR3 coding sequence is TGTGCCAGTAGTCCACCGGGACAGGGGGCCTATGGCTACACCTTC.

This rearrangement joins TRBV15 to TRBJ1-1; 8 bases line up with TRBD1. The V gene end was trimmed by 5 bases and the J gene end by 5 bases; junction bases not matched to a gene: 4. Germline V lookup: CDR1 LNHNV, CDR2 YYDKDF (reference sequence). CDR3 length: 13 amino acids. CDR3 in DNA: TGTGCCACCAGCTCAAACAGGGGGACTGAAGCTTTCTTT. The encoded protein is CATSSNRGTEAFF.

This sequence joins TRBV29-1 and TRBJ1-1; 11 positions agree with TRBD1. Germline values: CDR1 SQVTM, CDR2 ANQGSEA. J was trimmed by 2 bases and V by 5 bases; bases with no gene match: 4. The CDR3 has 14 residues. CDR3 sequence: CSVIGQGANTEAFF. CDR3 in DNA: TGCAGCGTTATTGGACAGGGGGCAAACACTGAAGCTTTCTTT.

This chain uses TRBV6-5 with TRBJ1-2, with D possibly matching TRBD1 (6 bases). Germline V gives CDR1 MNHEY, CDR2 SVGAGI. This CDR3 is 15 amino acids long. Deletions cut 7 bases from V and 4 bases from J, with 19 bases between. The CDR3 reads CASTNLQGGGYGYTF. The CDR3 coding sequence is TGTGCCAGCACCAATTTACAGGGAGGGGGCTATGGCTACACCTTC.